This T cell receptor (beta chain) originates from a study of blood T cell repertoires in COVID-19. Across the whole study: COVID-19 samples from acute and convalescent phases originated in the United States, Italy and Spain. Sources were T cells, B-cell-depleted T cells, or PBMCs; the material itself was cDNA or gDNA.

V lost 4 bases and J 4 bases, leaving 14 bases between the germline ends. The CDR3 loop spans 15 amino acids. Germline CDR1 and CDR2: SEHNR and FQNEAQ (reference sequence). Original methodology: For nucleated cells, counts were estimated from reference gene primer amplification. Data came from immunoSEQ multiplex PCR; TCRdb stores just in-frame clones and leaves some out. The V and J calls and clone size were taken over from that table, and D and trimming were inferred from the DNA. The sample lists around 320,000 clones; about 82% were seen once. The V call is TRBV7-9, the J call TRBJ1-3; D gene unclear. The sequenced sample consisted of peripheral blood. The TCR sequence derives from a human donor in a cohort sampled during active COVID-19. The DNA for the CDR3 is TGTGCCAGCAGCTCAGACGGAGAAAGGGGAAACACCATATATTTT. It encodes CASSSDGERGNTIYF.